Here is one T cell receptor beta chain with its context. The clone's antigen remains unknown. No much larger clone exists at a distance of one base, and base qualities are not known. These data come from a study of shared clonotypes between healthy human individuals (dated by TCRdb to 2020 to 2021). Context from the whole study: The cohort included three men and a couple of women between 18 and 49 years of age. For each donor, three plates each were used for CD4 naive and CD4 memory, two plates were used for CD8 naive, and one plate was used for CD8 memory. To estimate repertoire size and how much clonotypes are shared between individuals, the study performed deep sequencing of blood TCR repertoires from five healthy adults. To increase sequencing depth and limit assay-specific biases, TCR repertoire library preparation and sequencing were carried out by different laboratories using diverse techniques. Leukapheresis yielded between about 0.8 and 9.5 billion PBMCs per donor. General findings and caveats noted by the study authors: Sampling was restricted to blood, and TCR repertoires in tissues likely differ from the TCR repertoires found in blood. Higher generation probabilities were observed for clonotypes shared by all four sorted-subset donors than for non-shared clonotypes. Across a handful of donors, 5% to 6% of naive CD4, roughly 3.8% of naive CD8, about 2% of memory CD4, and about 0.44% of memory CD8 clonotypes were shared. The genetic and exposure-history diversity represented was limited by the small number of donors. Pairwise subsampling led to the expectation that sequencing depth would affect the degree of clonotype sharing among donors. Incomplete sequencing was indicated by rarefaction of sorted-subset datasets, despite the large sequencing depth. Naive subsets generally had larger estimated clonotype richness than memory subsets did.

Using the deep immunoSEQ assay, TCR CDR3 regions were amplified from genomic DNA by multiplex PCR. Extracted genomic DNA from each cell subset was spread evenly across all wells of several immunoSEQ 96-well plates, with each plate serving as a replicate. For sorted subsets, 200 to 250 ng genomic DNA, equal to about 30,000 T cell genomes, was loaded into each replicate PCR. The purified libraries were quantified using a Qubit 3.0 fluorometer, sized with a Bioanalyzer 2100, and then quantified again using the KAPA Library Quantification kit. Every immunoSEQ 96-well plate was sequenced on a separate single-read 150-cycle Illumina NextSeq 550 flow cell. The paper's processing steps were these. Because only junctional sequences without quality scores were contained in the immunoSEQ output, filtering matching that applied to full-length reads could not be performed. Sequences were annotated with PyIR, a Python wrapper for IgBLAST v1.9, and V/J genes and CDR3 were assigned using IMGT germline references. Reads with weak V/J assignments (E-value above 1e-6), missing CDR3, stop codons, out-of-frame junctions, or ambiguous translated residues were removed. V3J clonotypes were defined as sequences sharing an identical inferred V gene, J gene, and CDR3 amino acid sequence. Percentage overlap between repertoires was computed as shared unique clonotypes divided by the size of the smaller repertoire. Three approaches were used to assess repertoire richness: RTK rarefaction, the Chao1 estimator, and Recon v2.1 estimates of unobserved clonotypes. Generation probabilities for all TCRbeta clonotypes obtained by the gDNA method from a handful of donors were computed using OLGA. Imported from immuneACCESS, the table was reduced by TCRdb to in-frame sequences with V and J called. These copies leave out some clones; in studies compared against another copy, an unresolved V gene accounts for under half, and the cause of the remainder is not known. The V and J calls and clone size come from that table; D and trimming were worked out from the DNA. The sample includes about 700,000 clones, with roughly 70% observed a single time. In total, the top ten clones hold 1.7% of the sample.

Compared with germline, V lacks 0 bases and J lacks 3 bases; bases without a gene match: 5. The germline V gene sets CDR1 to SGDLS and CDR2 to YYNGEE. From cysteine to phenylalanine, the CDR3 is 16 amino acids long. Only the CDR3 DNA is retained, 48 bases long and in frame from the first base. The donors were healthy, HIV-negative adults who had no recently reported acute infections or vaccinations. Only Caucasian adults living in Nashville, Tennessee, USA were represented among the donors. Magnetic negative selection was used to enrich CD4+ T cells, after which naive cells were positively selected on CD45RA and the negative fraction became the memory subset. After blood collection by leukapheresis, PBMCs were isolated using Ficoll-Histopaque density gradient centrifugation and then cryopreserved in the vapor phase of liquid nitrogen. Analytical flow cytometry was used to check the purity and quantity of every magnetically sorted T cell population. Genomic DNA was isolated from each sorted fraction and quantified by UV absorbance on a Nanodrop 2000c.

The sequence joins TRBV9 to TRBJ2-1; 8 nucleotides in the junction match TRBD2. This receptor was taken from a woman in her 30s in good health. Sequenced: memory CD4+ T cells sorted from blood. The cell subset or site label, read with the paper, signifies: CD45RA-negative fraction. This receptor has the CDR3 CASSVAGGQSYNEQFF. The bases read TGTGCCAGCAGCGTAGCGGGAGGGCAGAGCTACAATGAGCAGTTCTTC.